In this sample, the clone carrying this T cell receptor beta chain turned up a few times. Its antigen is not known. Next came a second PCR, run for about 6 to 12 cycles, which used a sample-barcoded 5' primer along with a J-beta primer mix. In TCRdb, the 5' RACE reads were re-called with MiXCR into one record per CDR3 protein. The data contain 650,000 to 800,000 distinct CDR3 sequences, around 43% of them singletons. The sample comes from a study of blood T cells in healthy people across ages. Study-level results: Naive CD4+ cell counts and diversity both ran higher in long-lived than in aged donors. Roughly linear declines in TCR beta diversity per million T cells occurred with age.

This sequence was found in a man in his fifties or sixties in good health. The specimen sequenced was blood.

This chain's CDR3 is CASSPETGVNSPLHF. CDR3 in DNA: TGTGCCAGCAGCCCCGAGACAGGGGTGAATTCACCCCTCCACTTT. This chain connects TRBV9 to TRBJ1-6; TRBD1 aligns across 8 bases. There are 15 residues in the CDR3. In germline, CDR1 is SGDLS, CDR2 YYNGEE. Trimming cost V 4 bases and J 7 bases; bases outside gene matches: 7.